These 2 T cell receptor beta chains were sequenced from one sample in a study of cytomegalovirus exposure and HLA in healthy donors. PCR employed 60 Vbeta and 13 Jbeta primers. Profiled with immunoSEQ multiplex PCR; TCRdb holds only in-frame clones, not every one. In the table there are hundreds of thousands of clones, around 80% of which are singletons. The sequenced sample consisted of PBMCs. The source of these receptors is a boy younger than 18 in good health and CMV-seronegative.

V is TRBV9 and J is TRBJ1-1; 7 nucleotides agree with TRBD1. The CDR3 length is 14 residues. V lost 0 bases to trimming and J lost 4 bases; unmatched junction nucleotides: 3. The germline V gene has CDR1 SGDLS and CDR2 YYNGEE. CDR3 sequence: CASSVDRGPTEAFF. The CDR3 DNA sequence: TGTGCCAGCAGCGTAGACAGGGGTCCCACTGAAGCTTTCTTT.

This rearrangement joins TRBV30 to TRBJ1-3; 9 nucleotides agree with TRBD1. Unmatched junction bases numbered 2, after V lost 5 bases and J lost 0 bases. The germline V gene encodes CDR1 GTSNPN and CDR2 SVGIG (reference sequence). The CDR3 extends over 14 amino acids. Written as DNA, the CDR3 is TGTGCCTGGGGACAGGGGAGCTCTGGAAACACCATATATTTT. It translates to CAWGQGSSGNTIYF.